The clone carrying this T cell receptor beta chain was seen only a few times. The target antigen is unknown. The sample is drawn from a study of cytomegalovirus exposure and HLA in healthy donors. Study findings and constraints: Available immune exposure information covered CMV serostatus only. Later analysis associated a missense DCLRE1C variant with TCR beta V- and J-gene trimming.

60 Vbeta and 13 Jbeta primers were used in PCR. Authors' data handling: Among the unique TCR beta chains that a later analysis counted, about 85 million in all, about 11 million were shared. Measured with immunoSEQ multiplex PCR; TCRdb has only the in-frame clones, and not every one. D and trimming were read from the DNA, whereas the V and J calls and clone size are those reported in that table. The sample yields approximately 190,000 clones, 75% to 90% seen once. Healthy bone marrow donors formed the donor group. Germline loops: CDR1 MDHEN, CDR2 SYDVKM. This CDR3 is built from 13 residues. V was pared by 3 bases and J by 6 bases, with 11 bases between.

Material: PBMCs. The chain employs TRBV28 and TRBJ1-2; D ambiguous. The TCR was taken from a woman aged 50 to 65 in good health and CMV-seropositive. For the CDR3, the DNA is TGTGCCAGCAGTTTGGAGGGAGACCATGGCTACACCTTC. Protein: CASSLEGDHGYTF.